The 10 T cell receptor beta chains in this list originate from one sample, sequenced in a study of breast tumors, draining lymph nodes, adjacent tissues. MiXCR, run by TCRdb on the multiplex PCR reads, gives a single entry per CDR3 protein. Of approximately 130,000 distinct CDR3 sequences detected, about a fifth appear once; the ten largest clones hold around 2.7%. Axillary draining lymph nodes of breast cancer patients supplied the node samples. Sequenced material: axillary lymph node tissue. These TCRs come from a female donor with breast cancer. Some clones in this sample may be carry-over from other donors' samples.

This clonotype was counted at least ten times. The chain joins TRBV20-1 to TRBJ2-2; maybe TRBD2 (6 bases). The V end was cut by 1 base, the J end by 1 base, with 10 bases between. CDR3 size: 15 residues. Germline CDR1 and CDR2: DFQATT and SNEGSKA (reference sequence). The chain's CDR3 is CSARGASENTGELFF. For the CDR3, the DNA is TGCAGTGCTAGAGGCGCTAGCGAGAACACCGGGGAGCTGTTTTTT.

To note about this clonotype: A read error may explain this, as a much larger clone is one base away. The chain links TRBV11-3 to TRBJ2-7, with 8 bases that match TRBD1. The V gene's germline CDR1 is SGHNT and CDR2 YENEEA. The CDR3 runs 14 residues. The V gene end was trimmed by 6 bases and the J gene end by 7 bases; junction bases not matched to a gene: 11. The DNA of the CDR3 is TGTGCCAGCAGTTATGGGGACAGGCTGCCTGAGCAGTACTTC. Residues: CASSYGDRLPEQYF.

This clonotype was seen ten or more times. The chain employs TRBV29-1 and TRBJ1-2, with 8 nucleotides matching TRBD1. CDR1 is SQVTM and CDR2 is ANQGSEA in the germline V gene. This CDR3 is built from 14 residues. The V segment lost 3 bases and the J segment 4 bases; nucleotides outside the gene matches: 7. CDR3 bases: TGCAGCGTTGATAAGGACAGGGCCGGCTATGGCTACACCTTC. Protein sequence: CSVDKDRAGYGYTF.

About this clonotype: A much more abundant neighbour one base away suggests this may be a read error. This chain joins TRBV5-1 and TRBJ2-5; 8 bases map to TRBD2. With 6 bases clipped from V and 2 bases from J, the junction kept 6 bases outside the gene matches. The germline gives CDR1 SGHRS, CDR2 YFSETQ. The CDR3 runs to 14 residues. CDR3 amino acids: CASTPSGRQETQYF. The CDR3 DNA sequence: TGCGCCAGCACCCCCAGCGGGAGACAAGAGACCCAGTACTTC.

This clonotype was seen ten or more times. The rearrangement uses TRBV20-1 and TRBJ1-6; D remains unclear. The V end was cut by 4 bases, the J end by 8 bases, with 15 bases between. The CDR3 loop spans 14 amino acids. Germline assignment: CDR1 DFQATT and CDR2 SNEGSKA (reference sequence). CDR3 region: CSATRQSGDSPLHF. For the CDR3, the DNA is TGCAGTGCTACCCGCCAGTCCGGGGATTCACCCCTCCACTTT.

This clonotype was observed many times. V usage is TRBV20-1 and J usage is TRBJ2-1; 11 bases map to TRBD2. Germline V CDR1 and CDR2: DFQATT, SNEGSKA (reference sequence). The CDR3 contains 17 residues. Losses at the gene ends were 0 bases for V and 6 bases for J; bases not matched to a gene: 10. As DNA, the CDR3 is TGCAGTGCTAGAGATCCCTGGACTAGCGGGCTGGGCAATGAGCAGTTCTTC. The encoded protein is CSARDPWTSGLGNEQFF.

This clonotype was picked up many times. The chain recombines TRBV6-1 with TRBJ1-2; D not resolved. V lost 7 bases to trimming and J lost 4 bases, with 13 bases between them. This CDR3 has 13 residues. The germline CDR1 and CDR2 sequences are MNHNS and SASEGT. The chain's CDR3 is CASMGRNLYGYTF. The CDR3 DNA follows: TGTGCCAGCATGGGGAGAAACCTCTATGGCTACACCTTC.

This clonotype was recorded at least ten times. This sequence joins TRBV20-1 and TRBJ1-6, with TRBD1 as a possible D gene (5 bases). Trimming took 3 bases from V and 0 from J, leaving 15 bases between them. Germline V gene lookup returns CDR1 DFQATT and CDR2 SNEGSKA (reference sequence). The CDR3 loop spans 17 amino acids. DNA of the CDR3: TGCAGTGCTAGGTCATGGGACGGGAGCTCCTATAATTCACCCCTCCACTTT. Translation gives CSARSWDGSSYNSPLHF.

This clonotype was observed at least ten times. CDR3 sequence reads: CASSDEGDQPQHF. The DNA for the CDR3 is TGTGCCAGCAGTGACGAGGGGGATCAGCCCCAGCATTTT. The chain carries TRBV6-1 and TRBJ1-5, with a weak D call TRBD1 (6 bases). The CDR3 length is 13 residues. Between the trimmed V and J ends, which lost 3 bases and 5 bases, there was a span of 8 bases. In germline, CDR1 is MNHNS, CDR2 SASEGT.

As for this clonotype: This may be a read error: a much more frequent sequence differs by one nucleotide. The chain carries TRBV6-1 and TRBJ1-2; D ambiguous. Germline-derived CDR1 and CDR2 are MNHNS and SASEGT. The CDR3 extends over 11 amino acids. The CDR3 sequence: CASGEYGGYTF. CDR3 coding DNA: TGTGCCAGCGGTGAATACGGTGGCTACACCTTC.